The 31 T cell receptor beta chains given below trace back to one sample, sequenced in a study of shared clonotypes between healthy human individuals (dated by TCRdb to 2019 to 2021). The protocol used for the library was the immunoSEQ multiplex PCR assay. Imported from immuneACCESS, the table was reduced by TCRdb to in-frame sequences with V and J called. These copies leave out some clones; in studies compared against another copy, an unresolved V gene accounts for under half, and the cause of the remainder is not known. The sample includes more than 1.2 million clones, with approximately 98.5% observed a single time. The ten top clones hold approximately 0.4% of the sample. The sequencing input was naive CD4+ T cells sorted from blood. This specimen's cell subset or site label, interpreted: CD45RA+ positively selected. The receptors were gathered from a man aged 30-40 years in good health.

The chain recombines TRBV15 with TRBJ2-1; D could derive from TRBD1 or TRBD2 (5 bases each). Trimming shortened V by 1 base and J by 10 bases, and 14 bases separated the two germline ends. Germline V CDR1 and CDR2: LNHNV, YYDKDF (reference sequence). The CDR3 spans 14 residues. CDR3 amino acids: CATSRGTLRGEQFF. CDR3 sequence (DNA): TGTGCCACCAGCAGAGGGACACTCCGAGGGGAGCAGTTCTTC.

The chain links TRBV9 to TRBJ1-1; 7 nucleotides line up with TRBD1. CDR3 length equals 15 residues. V was clipped by 4 bases and J by 7 bases; unmatched bases: 13. The V gene's germline CDR1 is SGDLS and CDR2 YYNGEE. CDR3 loop: CASSTHPGTANEAFF. The CDR3 DNA reads TGTGCCAGCAGCACGCATCCCGGGACAGCTAATGAAGCTTTCTTT.

The chain combines TRBV7-9 with TRBJ1-1, with TRBD1 identical over 8 bases. J gave up 7 bases and V 2 bases, and 3 bases lay outside the gene matches. Germline CDR1 is SEHNR and CDR2 is FQNEAQ (reference sequence). CDR3 length: 13 amino acids. CDR3 DNA sequence: TGTGCCAGCAGCTTACTAGGGACAGGTGAAGCTTTCTTT. Protein sequence: CASSLLGTGEAFF.

The V call is TRBV18, the J call TRBJ2-6, with D tentatively TRBD1 (6 bases). Germline values: CDR1 KGHSH, CDR2 LQKENI. Trimming left V 3 bases short and J 0 bases short, with 18 bases between. This CDR3 has 19 amino acids. For the CDR3, the DNA is TGTGCCAGCTCACCGAGACGACAGGCGACCAGCTCTGGGGCCAACGTCCTGACTTTC. Translating gives CASSPRRQATSSGANVLTF.

The CDR3 region is CASSLRATGELFF. Here the CDR3 DNA reads TGTGCCAGCAGCCTGCGGGCCACCGGGGAGCTGTTTTTT. The chain joins TRBV7-9 to TRBJ2-2; perhaps TRBD2 as D (5 bases). The germline gives CDR1 SEHNR, CDR2 FQNEAQ (reference sequence). Between the trimmed V and J ends, which lost 5 bases and 4 bases, there was a span of 8 bases. The CDR3 is 13 amino acids.

This clone was seen a single time. This chain joins TRBV4-3 and TRBJ2-1; D might be TRBD2 (6 bases). Germline V gene sequence: CDR1 LGHNA, CDR2 YSLEER. V was pared by 0 bases and J by 4 bases, with 13 bases between. This CDR3 is 16 amino acids long. Here the CDR3 reads CASSQEATSEYNEQFF. DNA of the CDR3: TGCGCCAGCAGCCAAGAGGCGACTAGTGAGTACAATGAGCAGTTCTTC.

This rearrangement joins TRBV28 to TRBJ2-2, with 14 nucleotides matching TRBD2. Germline V CDR1 and CDR2: MDHEN, SYDVKM. CDR3 size: 21 residues. Unmatched junction bases numbered 17, after V lost 3 bases and J lost 5 bases. CDR3 amino acids: CASSFARTPGLAGVVTGELFF. The CDR3 DNA sequence: TGTGCCAGCAGTTTTGCCAGAACTCCGGGACTAGCGGGAGTGGTTACCGGGGAGCTGTTTTTT.

The rearrangement links TRBV5-1 to TRBJ2-4; 8 nucleotides line up with TRBD1. V shed 0 bases, J shed 1 base, and the junction held 12 bases outside the gene matches. CDR1 is SGHRS and CDR2 is YFSETQ in the germline V gene. CDR3 length: 19 amino acids. The CDR3 protein is CASSLGGTGLVSAKNIQYF. CDR3 DNA sequence: TGCGCCAGCAGCTTGGGGGGGACAGGTCTGGTCTCTGCCAAAAACATTCAGTACTTC.

The chain has TRBV5-4 and TRBJ2-6, with 7 bases that match TRBD2. Germline V lookup: CDR1 SGHNT, CDR2 YYREEE (reference sequence). CDR3 length equals 17 residues. Trimming removed 5 bases from V and 2 bases from J; junction bases left unmatched: 10. The CDR3 DNA follows: TGTGCCAGCAGTGGCGGGGGAGGATGGCCTGGGGCCAACGTCCTGACTTTC. Translating gives CASSGGGGWPGANVLTF.

The chain combines TRBV28 with TRBJ2-1; TRBD1 might be the D (5 bases). CDR3 length equals 13 residues. V was pared by 6 bases and J by 4 bases, with 10 bases between. CDR1 and CDR2 from the germline V gene are MDHEN and SYDVKM. The chain's CDR3 is CASSHTGYNEQFF. The CDR3 region has the DNA TGTGCCAGCAGCCACACAGGTTACAATGAGCAGTTCTTC.

The chain has TRBV2 and TRBJ2-7, with no clear D. Looked up from germline, CDR1 is SNHLY and CDR2 is FYNNEI. This CDR3 has 13 residues. V lost 1 base and J lost 4, with 8 bases in between. This chain's CDR3 is CASSEVDLYEQYF. In DNA, the CDR3 is TGTGCCAGCAGTGAAGTGGACCTATACGAGCAGTACTTC.

This chain connects TRBV9 to TRBJ2-5, with a weak D call TRBD2 (7 bases). CDR1 and CDR2 (germline): SGDLS, YYNGEE. Trimming took off 0 bases at V and 5 bases at J, with 17 bases between the two ends. The CDR3 has 16 amino acids. The CDR3 sequence is CASSVGSRGGYETQYF. The CDR3 nucleotides read TGTGCCAGCAGCGTAGGTTCCAGGGGAGGGTACGAGACCCAGTACTTC. Full variable domain (missing parts from reference TRBV9 and TRBJ2-5): DSGVTQTPKHLITATGQRVTLRCSPRSGDLSVYWYQQSLDQGLQFLIQYYNGEERAKGNILERFSAQQFPDLHSELNLSSLELGDSALYFCASSVGSRGGYETQYFGPGTRLLVL.

The J gene is TRBJ1-4, the V gene TRBV28; the match to TRBD1 covers 8 bases. V lost 6 bases to trimming and J lost 7 bases; unmatched junction nucleotides: 10. The CDR3 loop spans 15 amino acids. From germline, CDR1 is MDHEN and CDR2 SYDVKM. The DNA of the CDR3 is TGTGCCAGCAGCCTCCCGACAGGGGCGTCTGAAAAACTGTTTTTT. This sequence encodes CASSLPTGASEKLFF. The full variable domain, its missing parts supplied by reference TRBV28 and TRBJ1-4, is DVKVTQSSRYLVKRTGEKVFLECVQDMDHENMFWYRQDPGLGLRLIYFSYDVKMKEKGDIPEGYSVSREKKERFSLILESASTNQTSMYLCASSLPTGASEKLFFGSGTQLSVL.

This clone appeared once. This sequence joins TRBV5-1 and TRBJ2-1; 8 positions agree with TRBD2. Germline loops: CDR1 SGHRS, CDR2 YFSETQ. The CDR3 runs to 14 residues. The J segment lost 10 bases and the V segment lost 2 bases, leaving 8 bases of the junction unmatched. The CDR3 reads CASSLSGTRVEQFF. CDR3 DNA sequence: TGCGCCAGCAGCTTATCCGGGACTAGAGTCGAGCAGTTCTTC.

V and J are TRBV9 and TRBJ1-4; 7 bases align to TRBD1. From germline, CDR1 is SGDLS and CDR2 YYNGEE. The CDR3 spans 14 residues. The junction had 3 bases not matched to a gene; V was cut back by 0 bases and J by 7 bases. The CDR3 DNA is TGTGCCAGCAGCGTAGGTTCAGGGGGTGAAAAACTGTTTTTT. It is translated as CASSVGSGGEKLFF.

The J gene is TRBJ1-1, the V gene TRBV5-1; TRBD1 is a possible D gene (6 bases). The CDR3 has 15 amino acids. CDR1 is SGHRS, CDR2 YFSETQ, per germline. Deletions cut 4 bases from V and 5 bases from J, with 18 bases between. CDR3 bases: TGCGCCAGCAGCCCCGAGCAAGGGGGTAGGACTGAAGCTTTCTTT. Protein: CASSPEQGGRTEAFF.

About this clone itself: This specimen includes other DNA sequences encoding the same CDR3. The rearrangement uses TRBV5-4 and TRBJ1-1; D gene ambiguous. There are 13 residues in the CDR3. The V end was cut by 4 bases, the J end by 0 bases, with 7 bases between. Germline V gene data show CDR1 as SGHNT and CDR2 as YYREEE (reference sequence). CDR3 sequence (DNA): TGTGCCAGCAGCCCAGAGCTGAACACTGAAGCTTTCTTT. This sequence encodes CASSPELNTEAFF.

The chain is built from TRBV29-1 and TRBJ2-3; 8 bases are shared with TRBD2. Germline lookup yields CDR1 SQVTM and CDR2 ANQGSEA. This CDR3 spans 14 amino acids. Germline trimming cut 5 bases from V and 2 bases from J; bases unmatched to any gene: 6. CDR3 loop: CSVYGRALTDTQYF. CDR3 sequence (DNA): TGCAGCGTTTACGGGAGGGCCCTCACAGATACGCAGTATTTT.

This clone has a single count. The chain uses TRBV6-6 and TRBJ2-7; TRBD1 agrees at 9 bases. In germline, CDR1 is MNHNY, CDR2 SVGAGI (reference sequence). The CDR3 is 14 amino acids. Losses at the gene ends were 9 bases for V and 0 bases for J; bases not matched to a gene: 6. The CDR3 loop reads CASGQGSFSYEQYF. The CDR3, as DNA: TGTGCCAGTGGACAGGGGTCTTTCTCCTACGAGCAGTACTTC.

In DNA form, the CDR3 reads TGCGCCAGCGCCGAACAACAGGGAAACACTGAAGCTTTCTTT. This encodes CASAEQQGNTEAFF. This sequence joins TRBV5-1 and TRBJ1-1; weak D call: TRBD1 (6 bases). The CDR3 is 14 residues long. Germline CDR1 reads SGHRS; CDR2 reads YFSETQ. Trimming stripped 7 bases from V and 2 bases from J, with 15 bases between. Using reference TRBV5-1 and TRBJ1-1 for the parts outside the CDR3, the full variable domain is KAGVTQTPRYLIKTRGQQVTLSCSPISGHRSVSWYQQTPGQGLQFLFEYFSETQRNKGNFPGRFSGRQFSNSRSEMNVSTLELGDSALYLCASAEQQGNTEAFFGQGTRLTVV.

The rearrangement links TRBV27 to TRBJ2-7; 14 bases align to TRBD2. The CDR3 sequence is 18 residues long. Germline loops: CDR1 MNHEY, CDR2 SMNVEV (reference sequence). J was trimmed by 5 bases and V by 2 bases; bases with no gene match: 11. CDR3 residues: CASSLLGLAGERRDEQYF. The CDR3 DNA reads as TGTGCCAGCAGTTTACTGGGACTAGCGGGAGAACGCCGGGACGAGCAGTACTTC.

V gene TRBV5-1 combines with J gene TRBJ2-3; no firm D call. V lost 4 bases, J lost 0 bases, and 15 bases lay in between. Germline CDR1 is SGHRS and CDR2 is YFSETQ. This CDR3 has 16 residues. The CDR3 protein is CASSPAWGLSTDTQYF. The CDR3 nucleotides read TGCGCCAGCAGCCCCGCCTGGGGTCTAAGCACAGATACGCAGTATTTT.

Of note for this clone: Additional DNA sequences in this sample encode the identical CDR3. The DNA for the CDR3 is TGTGCCACCAGCAGAGATGGCCCCTACGAGCAGTACTTC. Translation: CATSRDGPYEQYF. The chain combines TRBV15 with TRBJ2-7; D remains ambiguous. The CDR3 totals 13 residues. Germline V CDR1 and CDR2: LNHNV, YYDKDF (reference sequence). The V and J ends lost 0 bases and 2 bases respectively, with 5 bases between them. The complete variable domain, with remaining parts taken from reference TRBV15 and TRBJ2-7, reads DAMVIQNPRYQVTQFGKPVTLSCSQTLNHNVMYWYQQKSSQAPKLLFHYYDKDFNNEADTPDNFQSRRPNTSFCFLDIRSPGLGDTAMYLCATSRDGPYEQYFGPGTRLTVT.

The chain carries TRBV7-2 and TRBJ1-5, with D possibly TRBD1 on 6 matching bases. This CDR3 is 15 amino acids long. The germline V gene has CDR1 SGHTA and CDR2 FQGNSA. V lost 1 base, J lost 4 bases, and 11 bases lay in between. The CDR3: CASSLGQGRNQPQHF. In DNA form, the CDR3 reads TGTGCCAGCAGCTTAGGGCAGGGGCGGAATCAGCCCCAGCATTTT.

The rearrangement joins TRBV2 to TRBJ2-5; D assignment may be TRBD1 or TRBD2 (5 bases each). CDR1 and CDR2 (germline): SNHLY, FYNNEI. The CDR3 has 15 amino acids. Trimming removed 6 bases at V and 4 bases at J, with 18 bases between. The CDR3 loop is CASRPVGGGRETQYF. CDR3 nucleotides: TGTGCCAGCAGACCCGTGGGTGGGGGAAGAGAGACCCAGTACTTC.

V is TRBV5-6 and J is TRBJ1-2; perhaps TRBD1 as D (6 bases). Trimming cost V 6 bases and J 3 bases, with 15 bases left between them. Per the germline V gene, CDR1 is SGHDT and CDR2 is YYEEEE. The CDR3 runs to 14 residues. The CDR3 bases are TGTGCCAGCACTAAGGGGGGAGTCGACTATGGCTACACCTTC. Translated, it gives CASTKGGVDYGYTF.

This chain uses TRBV27 with TRBJ2-7; TRBD2 matches 7 bases. The CDR3 sequence is 13 residues long. Germline CDR1 is MNHEY and CDR2 is SMNVEV (reference sequence). V lost 10 bases and J lost 2; bases outside the gene matches: 8. CDR3 nucleotide sequence: TGTGCCACCCGGGCTAGCGGAACCTACGAGCAGTACTTC. It yields the protein CATRASGTYEQYF.

The chain couples TRBV9 to TRBJ2-1; TRBD2 matches at 11 bases. Germline V lookup: CDR1 SGDLS, CDR2 YYNGEE. J lost 12 bases, V lost 2 bases, and 7 bases had no gene match. The CDR3 is made up of 14 amino acids. The CDR3 DNA reads TGTGCCAGCAGCGTGCTAGCGGGAGGAATTGGGCAGTTCTTC. It specifies CASSVLAGGIGQFF.

This clone appeared a single time. The genes are TRBV15 and TRBJ1-4; D gene unclear. Trimming removed 5 bases at V and 3 bases at J, with 7 bases between. The CDR3 has 13 amino acids. Germline V gene sequence: CDR1 LNHNV, CDR2 YYDKDF (reference sequence). Here the CDR3 DNA reads TGTGCCACCAGCCAAGAGGCTAATGAAAAACTGTTTTTT. It yields the protein CATSQEANEKLFF.

The CDR3 is CASSQASGRSDEQFF. The CDR3 nucleotides are TGTGCCAGCAGCCAAGCTAGCGGGAGATCTGATGAGCAGTTCTTC. The chain couples TRBV16 to TRBJ2-1; 10 nucleotides agree with TRBD2. V gave up 2 bases and J gave up 8 bases; unmatched junction bases: 6. From germline, CDR1 is KGHSY and CDR2 FQNENV. The CDR3 has 15 residues.

This rearrangement joins TRBV28 to TRBJ2-1; D is unclear. CDR3 length: 11 amino acids. Trimming pared 5 bases from V and 7 bases from J, leaving 6 bases between. The germline V gene encodes CDR1 MDHEN and CDR2 SYDVKM. The CDR3 bases are TGTGCCAGCAGTCGATTGAATGAGCAGTTCTTC. This encodes CASSRLNEQFF.